This entry describes one T cell receptor beta chain. Authors' processing steps: Nucleated cell number was recorded as an estimate derived from reference gene primer amplification. Sequencing was performed with immunoSEQ multiplex PCR; in TCRdb, only in-frame clones are kept and a portion is missing. V and J calls and clone size are as listed in that table; D and trimming were resolved from the DNA. Of roughly 200,000 clones listed, 86% are singletons. Everyone who took part was roughly 18 to 95 years old, and they came from 20 to 25 US areas. In the 2 weeks before study entry, exposed participants met a COVID-19 case, which was PCR-confirmed or clinician-diagnosed. This sample is part of a study of blood T cell repertoires in COVID-19. Across the study: Sites in the United States, Italy and Spain provided acute and convalescent COVID-19 samples.

The CDR3 totals 10 residues. The V end was cut by 7 bases, the J end by 8 bases, with 11 bases between. Per the germline V gene, CDR1 is SQVTM and CDR2 is ANQGSEA. This clonotype originated in a woman in her 30s who had been exposed to COVID-19. Source material: PBMCs or T cells enriched from blood (not recorded which). V usage is TRBV29-1 and J usage is TRBJ1-1; no definite D call. The CDR3 reads CSGVRVEAFF. In DNA, the CDR3 is TGCAGCGGGGTGAGGGTCGAAGCTTTCTTT. Using reference TRBV29-1 and TRBJ1-1 for the parts outside the CDR3, the full variable domain is SAVISQKPSRDICQRGTSLTIQCQVDSQVTMMFWYRQQPGQSLTLIATANQGSEATYESGFVIDKFPISRPNLTFSTLTVSNMSPEDSSIYLCSGVRVEAFFGQGTRLTVV.